This record covers a single TCR beta chain. Antigen: not known. PCR employed 60 Vbeta and 13 Jbeta primers. Authors' methods: The count from a later analysis was 79 million or so unique TCR beta chains, some 10 million of them shared. The method was immunoSEQ multiplex PCR; TCRdb's version includes in-frame clones alone and lacks a portion of them. V and J calls and clone size are copied from that table; D and trimming were computed from the DNA. The table shows approximately 82,000 clones, with around a tenth occurring only once. The data derive from a study of cytomegalovirus exposure and HLA in healthy donors. Germline trimming cut 4 bases from V and 7 bases from J; bases unmatched to any gene: 9. The germline CDR1 and CDR2 sequences are SGHRS and YFSETQ. CDR3 size: 16 residues. Unrecorded immune exposures were likely, despite nominal health at sampling. The study's findings and limits: A cluster of highly shared sequence variants was likely a sequencing artifact. The classifier reportedly diagnosed cytomegalovirus status with high sensitivity and specificity.

The chain uses TRBV5-1 and TRBJ2-1; the match to TRBD1 covers 12 bases. The sequenced material came from PBMCs. The receptor was isolated from a man aged 55-75 years in good health and CMV-seropositive. The CDR3 reads CASSPGTGGGQNEQFF. CDR3 coding DNA: TGCGCCAGCAGCCCGGGGACAGGGGGCGGTCAGAATGAGCAGTTCTTC.